One and the same sample provided the 21 T cell receptor beta chains below, sequenced in a study of tumor and adjacent non-tumor tissue in lung cancer. This sample's RNA came from whole unsorted tissue. Distant lung tissue was collected more than 3 cm away from the tumor edge. A modified ARM-PCR protocol with three rounds of nested PCR amplified TCRbeta. TCRdb processed the multiplex PCR reads anew with MiXCR; each CDR3 protein has one entry. The data hold some 100,000 distinct CDR3 sequences, with 50% to 70% observed a single time. Sequences were obtained from distant non-tumor lung tissue. Every receptor here comes from a man aged 55-75 years with non-small cell lung cancer.

This clonotype was observed many times. V is TRBV20-1 and J is TRBJ2-1; 8 bases line up with TRBD1. The CDR3 totals 15 residues. The trim removed 2 bases at V and 6 bases at J, leaving 9 bases unmatched. Germline V gene lookup returns CDR1 DFQATT and CDR2 SNEGSKA (reference sequence). In DNA form, the CDR3 reads TGCAGTGCTAGAAAGACAGGGGTAATCACCAATGAGCAGTTCTTC. Its protein product is CSARKTGVITNEQFF.

A word on this clonotype: Mismatch with germline at one junction end may stem from a read error. The J gene is TRBJ2-7, the V gene TRBV6-1; weak D call: TRBD1 (6 bases). The CDR3 is made up of 14 amino acids. Germline V gene sequence: CDR1 MNHNS, CDR2 SASEGT. CDR3 protein: CAITRDTASYEQYF. CDR3 coding DNA: TGTGCCATCACCCGGGACACTGCCTCCTACGAGCAGTACTTT.

The chain carries TRBV6-1 and TRBJ2-2; 7 bases fit TRBD1. Trimming cost V 7 bases and J 7 bases; bases outside gene matches: 15. Per germline, CDR1 MNHNS and CDR2 SASEGT. The CDR3 consists of 16 residues. In nucleotides, the CDR3 is TGTGCCAGCAATGGACACCGGGACAGATACATCGGGGAGCTGTTTTTT. It is translated as CASNGHRDRYIGELFF.

The chain joins TRBV29-1 to TRBJ2-2; 8 nucleotides agree with TRBD2. The V segment lost 4 bases and the J segment 5 bases; nucleotides outside the gene matches: 9. This CDR3 contains 15 residues. In germline, CDR1 is SQVTM, CDR2 ANQGSEA. CDR3 in DNA: TGCAGCGTTGTAAGCGGGGGCTGTAATACCGGGGAGCTGTTTTTT. This gives the protein CSVVSGGCNTGELFF.

This clonotype was counted once. The germline gene is not matched at one end of the junction; a read error may be the cause. V gene TRBV6-5 combines with J gene TRBJ2-1; 9 bases are shared with TRBD2. CDR1 and CDR2 from the germline V gene are MNHEY and SVGAGI. This CDR3 spans 16 amino acids. CDR3 in amino acids: CASRYSASGTYNEQFF. CDR3 sequence (DNA): TGTGCCAGCCGTTACTCGGCTAGCGGGACCTACAATGAGCAGTTCTTC.

The rearrangement joins TRBV5-1 to TRBJ2-5, with D tentatively TRBD1 (6 bases). Germline V gene sequence: CDR1 SGHRS, CDR2 YFSETQ. V was cut by 3 bases and J by 3 bases, with 12 bases left in between. The CDR3 length is 14 residues. CDR3 protein: CASSSPGQKETQYF. The CDR3 nucleotides read TGCGCCAGCAGCTCTCCCGGACAGAAAGAGACCCAGTACTTC.

For this clonotype: One end of the junction varies from germline; a read error may be responsible. The V gene is TRBV4-2, the J gene TRBJ2-7, with D tentatively TRBD1 or TRBD2 (5 bases each). This CDR3 has 14 amino acids. CDR1 is LGHNA, CDR2 YNFKEQ, per germline. The CDR3, as DNA: TGTGCCAACAGCTCTCGGGGCAGACCCTACGAGCAGTACTTC. Translated, it gives CANSSRGRPYEQYF.

Worth noting for this clonotype: A much larger clone differs by one base, so this may be a read error. V gene TRBV24-1 combines with J gene TRBJ2-2, with 7 bases fitting TRBD2. CDR1 and CDR2 from the germline V gene are KGHDR and SFDVKD. CDR3 size: 14 residues. CDR3 loop: CVTSGEGIPGELFF. The CDR3, as DNA: TGTGTCACCAGTGGGGAGGGAATCCCCGGGGAGCTGTTTTTT.

This clonotype was recorded many times. The chain combines TRBV6-2 or TRBV6-3 with TRBJ1-5, with 7 positions matching TRBD1. V lost 5 bases to trimming and J lost 1 base; unmatched junction nucleotides: 5. This CDR3 is built from 15 residues. Germline V gene sequence: CDR1 MNHEY, CDR2 SVGEGT. The CDR3 DNA follows: TGTGCCAGCAGTCCCGGGACAGTAAGCAATCAGCCCCAGCATTTT. Translation gives CASSPGTVSNQPQHF.

This clonotype has ten or more counts. The CDR3 reads CSVSGGANEQFF. CDR3 DNA sequence: TGCAGCGTTTCGGGTGGGGCGAATGAGCAGTTCTTC. The chain uses TRBV29-1 and TRBJ2-1; maybe TRBD1 (5 bases). The CDR3 has 12 residues. Trimming shortened V by 5 bases and J by 7 bases, and 12 bases separated the two germline ends. Germline V gives CDR1 SQVTM, CDR2 ANQGSEA.

This clonotype has just a few counts. A much larger clone is a single base away; this may be a read error. The chain recombines TRBV29-1 with TRBJ2-4; 8 bases match TRBD1. The CDR3 spans 11 residues. The germline CDR1 and CDR2 sequences are SQVTM and ANQGSEA. The CDR3 nucleotides read TGCAGCGTTAACAGGGGGAACATTCCGTACTTC. Translating gives CSVNRGNIPYF.

Turning to this clonotype: At one boundary the junction diverges from the germline segment, which might be a read error. V is TRBV7-9 and J is TRBJ2-3; TRBD2 matches at 9 bases. The CDR3 sequence is 16 residues long. From germline, CDR1 is SEHNR and CDR2 FQNEAQ (reference sequence). The CDR3 DNA sequence: TGTGCCAGCAGGCGCGGGGGGGCCGGCGCCTCAGATACGCGGTATTTT. Translating gives CASRRGGAGASDTRYF.

As regards this clonotype: The final CDR3 position lacks the conserved phenylalanine or tryptophan, pointing to a likely read error. The chain employs TRBV6-5 and TRBJ2-7; 8 nucleotides line up with TRBD1. CDR3 length: 14 residues. Germline V gene lookup returns CDR1 MNHEY and CDR2 SVGAGI. CDR3 residues: CGSSRVRTGREQYL. In DNA, the CDR3 is TGTGGCAGCAGTAGGGTTAGGACAGGGAGGGAGCAGTACCTC.

Note on this clonotype: An end of the junction differs from the germline gene, which may be a read error. The chain recombines TRBV7-9 with TRBJ1-2; 7 positions match TRBD1. The CDR3 runs to 14 residues. CDR1 is SEHNR and CDR2 is FQNEAQ in the germline V gene (reference sequence). CDR3 coding DNA: TGTGTCAGCAGCCCTACCCCACAGGGGCTTGGCTACACCTTC. This codes for CVSSPTPQGLGYTF.

Points on this clonotype: One junction end disagrees with the germline gene, perhaps due to a read error. The V gene is TRBV7-8, the J gene TRBJ2-7; a weak D match, TRBD2 (5 bases). The CDR3 contains 13 residues. CDR1 is SGHVS, CDR2 FQNEAQ, per germline. This CDR3 is CASSIDLTRERYF. DNA of the CDR3: TGTGCCAGCAGCATCGACCTCACTAGGGAGCGGTACTTC.

The chain joins TRBV2 to TRBJ2-1; TRBD1 aligns across 9 bases. The CDR3 spans 13 residues. V lost 7 bases to trimming and J lost 6 bases; unmatched junction nucleotides: 4. Germline V lookup: CDR1 SNHLY, CDR2 FYNNEI. CDR3 bases: TGTGCCAGCACGGGACAGGGCACCAATGAGCAGTTCTTC. As protein: CASTGQGTNEQFF. Full variable domain (rest looked up from reference TRBV2 and TRBJ2-1): EPEVTQTPSHQVTQMGQEVILRCVPISNHLYFYWYRQILGQKVEFLVSFYNNEISEKSEIFDDQFSVERPDGSNFTLKIRSTKLEDSAMYFCASTGQGTNEQFFGPGTRLTVL.

This clonotype appeared a single time. The V and J genes are TRBV5-6 and TRBJ2-2, with a weak D call TRBD1 (6 bases). This CDR3 is built from 15 residues. The germline V gene encodes CDR1 SGHDT and CDR2 YYEEEE. V lost 4 bases and J 8 bases, leaving 18 bases between the germline ends. CDR3 nucleotides: TGTGCCAGCAGCCCTCAGGGGACCTCCTTAGGGGAGCTGTTTTTT. Translating gives CASSPQGTSLGELFF.

This clonotype was recorded only once. Given a much more abundant clone one base away, this may be a read error. Lacking the conserved final phenylalanine or tryptophan, this CDR3 likely reflects a read error. The V call is TRBV20-1, the J call TRBJ2-3, with D hard to call. Trimming removed 1 base from V and 0 bases from J, with 8 bases in between. The CDR3 runs 14 residues. Germline lookup yields CDR1 DFQATT and CDR2 SNEGSKA (reference sequence). CDR3 amino acids: CSARVEGSTDTQYY. The CDR3, as DNA: TGCAGTGCTAGAGTGGAAGGAAGCACAGATACGCAGTATTAT.

Points on this clonotype: Here the CDR3 omits its conserved ending phenylalanine or tryptophan, so a read error is the likely source. CDR3 coding DNA: TGTGCCTGCAGTTTTACGTCTCAGCCCCAGCATTCT. This gives the protein CACSFTSQPQHS. V is TRBV12-3 or TRBV12-4 and J is TRBJ1-5, with D unresolved. This CDR3 comprises 12 residues.

In this sample, this clonotype is medium-sized. The chain employs TRBV29-1 and TRBJ2-1; D unclear. In germline, CDR1 is SQVTM, CDR2 ANQGSEA. This CDR3 is built from 14 residues. Trimming stripped 4 bases from V and 3 bases from J, with 13 bases between. CDR3 bases: TGCAGCGTTGTGGTTGGGCGGTACTACAATGAGCAGTTCTTC. Amino acid sequence: CSVVVGRYYNEQFF.

With regard to this clonotype: A much larger clone sits a single nucleotide away, making a read error possible. This chain connects TRBV12-3 or TRBV12-4 to TRBJ1-2; no reliable D call. The CDR3 runs 13 residues. Trimming removed 7 bases from V and 4 bases from J, with 13 bases in between. DNA of the CDR3: TGTGCCAGCATTGCCCCCTTAACCTATGGCTACACCTTC. This translates into CASIAPLTYGYTF.